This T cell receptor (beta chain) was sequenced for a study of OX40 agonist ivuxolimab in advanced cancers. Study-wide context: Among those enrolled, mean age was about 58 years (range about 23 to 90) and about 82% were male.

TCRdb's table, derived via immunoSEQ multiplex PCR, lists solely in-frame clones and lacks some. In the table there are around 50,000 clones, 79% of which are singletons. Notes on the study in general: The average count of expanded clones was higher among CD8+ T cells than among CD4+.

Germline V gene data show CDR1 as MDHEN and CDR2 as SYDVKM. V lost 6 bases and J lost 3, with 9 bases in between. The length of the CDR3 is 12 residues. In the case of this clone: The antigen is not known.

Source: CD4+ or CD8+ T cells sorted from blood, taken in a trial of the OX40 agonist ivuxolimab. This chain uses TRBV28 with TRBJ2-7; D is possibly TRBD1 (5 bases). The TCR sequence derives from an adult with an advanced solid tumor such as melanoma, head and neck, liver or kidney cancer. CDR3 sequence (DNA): TGTGCCAGCAGCGGAGACAGCTACGAGCAGTACTTC. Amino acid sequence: CASSGDSYEQYF.